This T cell receptor (beta chain) derives from a study of response to subunit inactivated influenza vaccine (dated by TCRdb to 2016 to 2018). Context from the whole study: The study used deep quantitative T cell receptor repertoire profiling to track responses to a trivalent subunit inactivated influenza vaccine.

V was cut back by 3 bases and J by 6 bases, leaving a gap of 14 bases between them. CDR1 and CDR2 were assigned from the germline V gene as MGHRA and YSYEKL. Inclusive of the bounding cysteine and phenylalanine, the CDR3 is 15 residues long. Only the CDR3 DNA is retained, 45 bases long and in frame from the first base. Libraries were built with RT-PCR. Sequencing was carried out with an Illumina HiSeq 2500. TCRdb reprocessed the public reads (quality trimming at Q25 with fastp, clone calling with MiXCR) and kept in-frame beta chains. When rows share a CDR3 protein, they turn into one entry using the most common DNA and genes. This sample gives about 520,000 distinct CDR3 sequences in total; approximately 7.7% of them show up just once. The ten top clones hold around 14% of the sample. In this sample, this clonotype turned up a few times. Its binding antigen is unknown. Per-nucleotide qualities are absent, and no much larger clonotype sits a single base away.

Broader findings and caveats from the paper: According to the authors, only a limited number of new T cells may be recruited by each seasonal influenza vaccination.

The rearrangement joined TRBV4-1 to TRBJ2-2; the best D guess is TRBD1, with 5 bases matching. The specimen comprised PBMCs from blood, sampled around 2 years after vaccination. This TCR derives from a man aged 50 to 75 who received an inactivated influenza vaccine. Donor details come from another sample of the same person, matched by shared clones. This receptor has the CDR3 CASSQPKGLAGELFF. The sequenced DNA: TGCGCCAGCAGCCAGCCGAAGGGGCTGGCCGGGGAGCTGTTTTTT.